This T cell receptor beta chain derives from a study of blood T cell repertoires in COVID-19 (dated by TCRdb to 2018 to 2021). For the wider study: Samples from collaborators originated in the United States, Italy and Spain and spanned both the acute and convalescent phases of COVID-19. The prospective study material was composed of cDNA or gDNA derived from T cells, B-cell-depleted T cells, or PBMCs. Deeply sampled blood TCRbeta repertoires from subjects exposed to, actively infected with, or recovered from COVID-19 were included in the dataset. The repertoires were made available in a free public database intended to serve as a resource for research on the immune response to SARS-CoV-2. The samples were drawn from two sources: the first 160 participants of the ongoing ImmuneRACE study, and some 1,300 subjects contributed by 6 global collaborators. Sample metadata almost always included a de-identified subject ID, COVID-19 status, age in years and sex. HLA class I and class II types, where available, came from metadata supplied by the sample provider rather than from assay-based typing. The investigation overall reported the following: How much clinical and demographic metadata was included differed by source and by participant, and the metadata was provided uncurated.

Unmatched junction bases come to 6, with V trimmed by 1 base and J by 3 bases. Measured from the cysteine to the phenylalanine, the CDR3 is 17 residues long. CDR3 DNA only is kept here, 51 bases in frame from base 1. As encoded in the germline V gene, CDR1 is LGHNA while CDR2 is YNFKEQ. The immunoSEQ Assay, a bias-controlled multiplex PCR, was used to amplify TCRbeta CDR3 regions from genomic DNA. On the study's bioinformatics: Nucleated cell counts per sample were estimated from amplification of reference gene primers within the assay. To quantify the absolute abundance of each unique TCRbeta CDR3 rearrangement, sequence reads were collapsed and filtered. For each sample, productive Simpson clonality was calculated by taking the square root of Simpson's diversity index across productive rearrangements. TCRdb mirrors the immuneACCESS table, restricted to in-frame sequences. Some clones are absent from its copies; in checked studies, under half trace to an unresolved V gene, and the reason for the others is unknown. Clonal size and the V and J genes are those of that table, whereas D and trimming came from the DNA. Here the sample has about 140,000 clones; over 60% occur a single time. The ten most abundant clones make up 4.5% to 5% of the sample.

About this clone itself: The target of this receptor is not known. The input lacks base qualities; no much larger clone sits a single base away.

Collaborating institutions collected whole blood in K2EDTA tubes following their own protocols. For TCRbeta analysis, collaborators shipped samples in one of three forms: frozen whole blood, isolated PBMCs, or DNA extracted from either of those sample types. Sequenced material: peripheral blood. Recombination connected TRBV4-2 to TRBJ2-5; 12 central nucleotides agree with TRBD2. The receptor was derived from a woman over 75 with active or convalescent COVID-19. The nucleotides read TGTGCCAGCAGCCAAGGTTCTAGCGGGGGGGCAGAAGAGACCCAGTACTTC. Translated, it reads CASSQGSSGGAEETQYF.